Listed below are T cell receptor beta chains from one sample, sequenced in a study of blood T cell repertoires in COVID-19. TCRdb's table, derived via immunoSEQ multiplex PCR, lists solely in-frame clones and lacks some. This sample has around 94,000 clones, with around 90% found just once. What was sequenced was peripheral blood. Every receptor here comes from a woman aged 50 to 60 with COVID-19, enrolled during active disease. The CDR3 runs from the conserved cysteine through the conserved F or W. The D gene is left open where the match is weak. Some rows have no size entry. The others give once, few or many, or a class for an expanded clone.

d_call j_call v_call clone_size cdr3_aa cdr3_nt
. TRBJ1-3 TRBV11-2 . CASSLDRDNTIYF TGTGCCAGCAGCCTGGACAGAGATAACACCATATATTTT
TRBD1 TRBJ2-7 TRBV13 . CASSPMTGTAYEQYF TGTGCCAGCAGCCCTATGACAGGGACAGCCTACGAGCAGTACTTC
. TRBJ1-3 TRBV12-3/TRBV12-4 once CASNLYSGNTIYF TGTGCCAGCAACTTATACTCTGGAAACACCATATATTTT
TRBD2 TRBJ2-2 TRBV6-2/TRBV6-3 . CASSPGDSGGGNTGELFF TGTGCCAGCAGCCCCGGTGATAGCGGGGGGGGTAACACCGGGGAGCTGTTTTTT
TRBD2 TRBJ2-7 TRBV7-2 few CASSLTSGGLYEQYF TGTGCCAGCAGCCTAACTAGCGGGGGGCTCTACGAGCAGTACTTC
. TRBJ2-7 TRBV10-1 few CASSPHQTYEQYF TGCGCCAGCAGTCCCCACCAGACCTACGAGCAGTACTTC
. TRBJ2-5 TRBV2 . CASSETSGWETQYF TGTGCCAGCAGTGAAACATCGGGGTGGGAGACCCAGTACTTC
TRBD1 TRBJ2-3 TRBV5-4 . CASSKGQGQPDTQYF TGTGCCAGCAGCAAGGGACAGGGGCAGCCAGATACGCAGTATTTT
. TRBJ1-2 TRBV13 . CASSPPQGTNYGYTF TGTGCCAGCAGCCCCCCACAGGGAACTAACTATGGCTACACCTTC
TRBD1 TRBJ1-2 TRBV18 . CASSPNRDRDSRYTF TGTGCCAGCTCACCTAACCGGGACAGGGATTCTCGCTACACCTTC
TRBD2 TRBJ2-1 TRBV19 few CASSMMGGDYNEQFF TGTGCCAGTAGTATGATGGGAGGGGACTACAATGAGCAGTTCTTC
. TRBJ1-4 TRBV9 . CASSVELGSEKLFF TGTGCCAGCAGCGTAGAGTTAGGGAGTGAAAAACTGTTTTTT
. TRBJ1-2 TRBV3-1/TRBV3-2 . CASSQGFGEGYTF TGTGCCAGCAGCCAAGGATTCGGAGAAGGCTACACCTTC
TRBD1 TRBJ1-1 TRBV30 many CAWNRGRETEAFF TGTGCCTGGAACAGGGGGCGAGAGACTGAAGCTTTCTTT
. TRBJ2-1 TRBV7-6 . CASSLAGGGVWHEQFF TGTGCCAGCAGCTTAGCAGGGGGTGGGGTGTGGCATGAGCAGTTCTTC
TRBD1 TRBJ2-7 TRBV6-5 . CASSWGQGSYEQYF TGTGCCAGCAGTTGGGGACAGGGATCCTACGAGCAGTACTTC
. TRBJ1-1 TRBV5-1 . CASSTGIGENTEAFF TGCGCCAGCAGCACAGGAATAGGGGAGAACACTGAAGCTTTCTTT
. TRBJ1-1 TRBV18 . CASSPMDSALTNTEAFF TGTGCCAGCTCACCAATGGACAGCGCGTTGACGAACACTGAAGCTTTCTTT
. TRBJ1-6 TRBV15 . CATSSGIGGSYNSPLHF TGTGCCACCAGCAGTGGTATAGGGGGCTCCTATAATTCACCCCTCCACTTT
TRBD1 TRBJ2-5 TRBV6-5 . CASRRGGEGQETQYF TGTGCCAGCAGGCGAGGGGGCGAAGGACAAGAGACCCAGTACTTC
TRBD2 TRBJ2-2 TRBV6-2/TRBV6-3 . CASSYTSGEGTGELFF TGTGCCAGCAGCTATACTAGCGGGGAGGGCACCGGGGAGCTGTTTTTT
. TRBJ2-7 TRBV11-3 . CASSLVCSTKQGSYEQYF TGTGCCAGCAGCTTAGTGTGCTCCACCAAACAGGGTTCCTACGAGCAGTACTTC
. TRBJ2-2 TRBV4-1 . CASSETGNTGELFF TGCGCCAGCAGCGAAACAGGGAACACCGGGGAGCTGTTTTTT
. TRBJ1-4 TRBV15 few CATSRDLQGLYEKLFF TGTGCCACCAGCAGAGATCTTCAGGGCCTTTATGAAAAACTGTTTTTT
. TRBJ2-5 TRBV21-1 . CASTGEIRSETQYF TGTGCCAGCACAGGGGAAATTCGGTCGGAGACCCAGTACTTC
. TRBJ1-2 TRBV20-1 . CSARKEYRYTF TGCAGTGCTAGGAAGGAGTATCGCTACACCTTC
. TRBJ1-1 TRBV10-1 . CATSKGEDTEAFF TGCGCCACCTCGAAGGGGGAAGACACTGAAGCTTTCTTT
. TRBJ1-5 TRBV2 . CASSEPPRPQHF TGTGCCAGCAGTGAACCGCCGCGGCCCCAGCATTTT
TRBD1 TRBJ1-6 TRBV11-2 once CASSLGDRVNSPLHF TGTGCCAGCAGCTTAGGTGACAGGGTCAATTCACCCCTCCACTTT
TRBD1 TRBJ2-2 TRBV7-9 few CASAIPGQSRTGELFF TGTGCCAGCGCAATCCCGGGACAGAGTCGAACCGGGGAGCTGTTTTTT
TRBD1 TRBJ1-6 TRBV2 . CASTGGQGPFSYNSPLHF TGTGCCAGCACGGGCGGACAGGGCCCCTTCTCCTATAATTCACCCCTCCACTTT
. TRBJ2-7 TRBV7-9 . CASSSQLGSSGYEQYF TGTGCCAGCAGCTCGCAATTAGGATCTAGTGGCTACGAGCAGTACTTC
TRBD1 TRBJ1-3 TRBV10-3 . CAITKGGQSSGNTIYF TGTGCCATCACGAAAGGGGGACAGTCATCCGGAAACACCATATATTTT
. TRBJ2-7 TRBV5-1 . CASSLGAGAAYEQYF TGCGCCAGCAGCTTGGGTGCTGGGGCAGCCTACGAGCAGTACTTC
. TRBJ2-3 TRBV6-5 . CASRGARGTDTQYF TGTGCCAGCAGGGGGGCGCGGGGCACAGATACGCAGTATTTT
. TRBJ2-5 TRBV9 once CASSATGTGETQYF TGTGCCAGCAGCGCTACAGGGACCGGGGAGACCCAGTACTTC
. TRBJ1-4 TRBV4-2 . CASSQDLNRPNEKLFF TGTGCCAGCAGCCAAGATCTGAACAGGCCTAATGAAAAACTGTTTTTT
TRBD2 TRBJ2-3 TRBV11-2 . CASSLRGGTDTQYF TGTGCCAGCAGCTTGCGGGGGGGCACAGATACGCAGTATTTT
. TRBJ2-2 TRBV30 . CALDLTAGTGELFF TGTGCCTTAGACCTGACAGCGGGCACCGGGGAGCTGTTTTTT
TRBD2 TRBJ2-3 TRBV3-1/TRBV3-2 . CASSPGLAGGLDTQYF TGTGCCAGCAGCCCTGGACTAGCGGGGGGCCTGGATACGCAGTATTTT
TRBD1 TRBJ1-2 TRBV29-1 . CSAGTGANYGYTF TGCAGCGCCGGGACAGGCGCCAACTATGGCTACACCTTC
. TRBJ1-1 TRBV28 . CASSPLNTEAFF TGTGCCAGCAGTCCCTTGAACACTGAAGCTTTCTTT
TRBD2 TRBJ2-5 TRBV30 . CAWRQAGGQETQYF TGTGCCTGGAGACAAGCGGGGGGGCAAGAGACCCAGTACTTC